This T cell receptor (beta chain) was sequenced for a study of cytomegalovirus exposure and HLA in healthy donors. Across the whole study: Researchers found that about 84% of 398 genotyped donors fell within the Caucasian-associated ancestry cluster. General study points: It is likely that the observed cluster of highly shared sequence variants was a sequencing artifact. With further analysis later on, most CMV-associated TCR beta chains appeared HLA-restricted. Later analysis identified a missense DCLRE1C variant that was linked to TCR beta V- and J-gene trimming.

V shed 5 bases and J 4 bases; nucleotides not matched to a gene: 8. Germline V gene sequence: CDR1 SGHTA, CDR2 FQGNSA. The CDR3 consists of 15 residues. With respect to this clone: Its matching antigen is unknown.

Researchers ran the PCR with 60 Vbeta and 13 Jbeta primers. Method: immunoSEQ multiplex PCR; TCRdb's copy keeps in-frame clones and lacks some. The sample yields roughly 140,000 clones, 50% to 75% seen once. Sequencing input: PBMCs. This sequence originates from a woman between 25 and 40 years old in good health and CMV-seropositive. The chain employs TRBV7-2 and TRBJ1-2, with 9 bases aligning to TRBD1. This chain's CDR3 is CASSRRDRASYGYTF. Written as DNA, the CDR3 is TGTGCCAGCAGCCGGCGGGACAGGGCCAGCTATGGCTACACCTTC.